Shown below are 19 T cell receptor beta chains from a single sample sequenced in a study of blood T cells in healthy people across ages. The authors ran a second PCR of about 6 to 11 cycles using a sample-barcoded 5' primer and a J-beta primer mix. MiXCR, applied by TCRdb to the 5' RACE reads, yields one record per CDR3 protein. This table holds 1.5 million to 1.8 million distinct CDR3 sequences, 35% to 45% found once. Sample: blood. The receptors were gathered from a woman aged 18-29 years in good health.

There are a few counts of this clonotype. The chain uses TRBV29-1 and TRBJ1-4; 12 bases map to TRBD1. V dropped 7 bases and J dropped 8; count of bases not matched to a gene: 8. There are 14 residues in the CDR3. CDR1 is SQVTM and CDR2 is ANQGSEA in the germline V gene. CDR3 sequence reads: CSGRSGTGGEKLFF. DNA for the CDR3: TGCAGCGGCCGTTCCGGGACAGGGGGCGAAAAACTGTTTTTT.

The table lists this clonotype with a few counts. The CDR3 is CASSSLSPSYNEQFF. As DNA, the CDR3 is TGTGCCAGCAGCTCTCTCTCCCCGTCCTACAATGAGCAGTTCTTC. The rearrangement uses TRBV3-1 and TRBJ2-1, with D hard to call. The germline V gene encodes CDR1 LGHDT and CDR2 YNNKEL (reference sequence). The CDR3 runs 15 residues. Between the trimmed V and J ends, which lost 5 bases and 1 base, there was a span of 12 bases.

This clonotype has only a few counts. The rearrangement joins TRBV6-6 to TRBJ1-2, with unresolved D. V gave up 6 bases and J gave up 7 bases, with 12 bases separating them. CDR3 size: 12 residues. CDR1 and CDR2 (germline): MNHNY, SVGAGI (reference sequence). For the CDR3, the DNA is TGTGCCAGCAGCGACGGGAATACTGGCTACACCTTC. It encodes CASSDGNTGYTF.

The chain uses TRBV7-2 and TRBJ2-5, with 7 bases aligning to TRBD1. This CDR3 is 15 amino acids long. The germline V gene encodes CDR1 SGHTA and CDR2 FQGNSA. V lost 5 bases and J lost 5; bases outside the gene matches: 11. In DNA form, the CDR3 reads TGTGCCAGCAGCACCCTGACAGGGAGTAGGGAGACCCAGTACTTC. Protein product: CASSTLTGSRETQYF.

The J gene is TRBJ1-5, the V gene TRBV4-1, with 9 nucleotides matching TRBD1. The V gene's germline CDR1 is MGHRA and CDR2 YSYEKL. This CDR3 spans 15 amino acids. The J segment lost 3 bases and the V segment lost 6 bases, leaving 6 bases of the junction unmatched. As DNA, the CDR3 is TGCGCCAGCAGGGGGACAGGGATGGACAATCAGCCCCAGCATTTT. Translation gives CASRGTGMDNQPQHF.

This clonotype was seen a few times. J is TRBJ2-7 and V is TRBV29-1; D gene ambiguous. The CDR3 length is 10 residues. Germline V CDR1 and CDR2: SQVTM, ANQGSEA. V was trimmed by 4 bases and J by 7 bases, leaving 8 bases between them. CDR3 sequence (DNA): TGCAGCGTTGGCCACAATGAGCAGTACTTC. It yields the protein CSVGHNEQYF.

The rearrangement links TRBV20-1 to TRBJ2-4; 8 bases map to TRBD2. The end of the DNA is better explained by TRBJ2-7, so the J call may be wrong. Germline CDR1 and CDR2: DFQATT and SNEGSKA (reference sequence). The CDR3 has 13 amino acids. The CDR3: CSARSGSLYEQYF. In nucleotides, the CDR3 is TGCAGTGCTAGAAGCGGGAGCCTCTACGAGCAGTACTTC.

This clonotype was picked up a small number of times. CDR3 in DNA: TGCGCCAGCAGCCAAGATAGCCGGGGGGAGACCCAGTACTTC. It specifies CASSQDSRGETQYF. J is TRBJ2-4 and V is TRBV4-3, with TRBD2 as a possible D gene (6 bases). The assigned J gene may be wrong: the sequence end matches TRBJ2-5 better. CDR1 LGHNA and CDR2 YSLEER come from the germline V gene. The CDR3 covers 14 residues.

As regards this clonotype: With a much larger clone just one base away, this may be a read error. The chain is built from TRBV20-1 and TRBJ1-2; 7 bases are a match to TRBD1. Germline V gives CDR1 DFQATT, CDR2 SNEGSKA (reference sequence). There are 12 residues in the CDR3. CDR3 DNA sequence: TGCAGGGCTAGTCGTCAGGGGGTTGGCTACACCTTC. It codes for CRASRQGVGYTF.

The chain couples TRBV7-2 to TRBJ2-7; TRBD1 agrees at 11 bases. V shed 5 bases, J shed 2 bases, and the junction held 8 bases outside the gene matches. This CDR3 region has 16 residues. CDR1 is SGHTA, CDR2 FQGNSA, per germline. CDR3 residues: CASSNGQGAAAYEQYF. CDR3 DNA: TGTGCCAGCAGCAACGGACAGGGGGCTGCCGCCTACGAGCAGTACTTC.

This clonotype was observed once. The rearrangement links TRBV20-1 to TRBJ1-5, with D unclear. The V gene lost 2 bases and the J gene lost 5 bases, with 10 bases spanning the gap. The germline V gene has CDR1 DFQATT and CDR2 SNEGSKA (reference sequence). This CDR3 is built from 13 residues. The CDR3 sequence: CSARQHADQPQHF. Here the CDR3 DNA reads TGCAGTGCTAGACAACACGCCGATCAGCCCCAGCATTTT.

The chain couples TRBV12-3 or TRBV12-4 to TRBJ2-1; D is tentatively TRBD1 or TRBD2 (5 bases each). With 1 base removed from V and 6 bases from J, the gap between germline ends came to 10 bases. CDR3 length: 14 residues. CDR3 residues: CASSLGPGTNEQFF. CDR3 coding DNA: TGTGCCAGCAGTTTAGGGCCGGGGACCAATGAGCAGTTCTTC.

This clonotype was observed a handful of times. V is TRBV5-5 and J is TRBJ2-5; tentative D call: TRBD1 (5 bases). The CDR3 is made up of 17 amino acids. Between the trimmed V and J ends, which lost 3 bases and 3 bases, there was a span of 21 bases. CDR1 is SGHKS and CDR2 is YYEKEE in the germline V gene (reference sequence). The CDR3 spells CASSYLSGVRVKETQYF. In DNA, the CDR3 is TGTGCCAGCAGCTATCTGTCCGGTGTCAGGGTGAAAGAGACCCAGTACTTC.

The V call is TRBV29-1, the J call TRBJ1-1; D may be TRBD1 (6 bases). CDR1 is SQVTM, CDR2 ANQGSEA, per germline. Trimming pared 3 bases from V and 12 bases from J, leaving 14 bases between. The CDR3 runs 11 residues. The CDR3 spells CSVDRGLGTFF. DNA of the CDR3: TGCAGCGTTGATCGGGGGCTCGGCACTTTCTTT.

The chain links TRBV7-2 to TRBJ2-7; D may be TRBD2 (6 bases). V shed 3 bases and J shed 2 bases, with 14 bases lying between them. This CDR3 is built from 15 residues. Germline assignment: CDR1 SGHTA and CDR2 FQGNSA. The CDR3 nucleotides are TGTGCCAGCAGCTTTAGCGGCGACCCAACCTACGAGCAGTACTTC. Protein sequence: CASSFSGDPTYEQYF.

The chain joins TRBV20-1 to TRBJ2-3, with TRBD1 matching 9 bases. Per germline, CDR1 DFQATT and CDR2 SNEGSKA (reference sequence). The V segment lost 3 bases and the J segment 5 bases; nucleotides outside the gene matches: 6. The CDR3 runs to 14 residues. This CDR3 is CSASRTGVRDTQYF. CDR3 DNA sequence: TGCAGTGCTAGTAGGACAGGGGTAAGAGATACGCAGTATTTT.

Comments on this clonotype: Its ends do not fully match the called genes, so a read error is possible. The DNA for the CDR3 is TGTGCCAGCAGTAACTCACAGGGGACTGAAGCTTTCTTT. Its translation: CASSNSQGTEAFF. This chain links TRBV6-5 with TRBJ1-1; 7 nucleotides line up with TRBD1. Germline lookup yields CDR1 MNHEY and CDR2 SVGAGI. CDR3 size: 13 residues.

This clonotype was counted once. The junction does not match germline at one end; this may be a read error. CDR3 residues: CSAESSGKITDAQYF. The CDR3 DNA follows: TGCAGTGCGGAATCTAGCGGAAAAATCACAGATGCGCAGTATTTT. The chain carries TRBV20-1 and TRBJ2-3; 7 bases agree with TRBD2. The germline V gene encodes CDR1 DFQATT and CDR2 SNEGSKA (reference sequence). This CDR3 spans 15 amino acids.

The gene calls are TRBV5-1 and TRBJ2-1; 13 nucleotides line up with TRBD2. This CDR3 spans 16 amino acids. J lost 7 bases, V lost 3 bases, and 7 bases had no gene match. Per the germline V gene, CDR1 is SGHRS and CDR2 is YFSETQ. CDR3 sequence (DNA): TGCGCCAGCAGCTCGGGACTAGCGGGACCTCTTAATGAGCAGTTCTTC. The encoded protein is CASSSGLAGPLNEQFF.